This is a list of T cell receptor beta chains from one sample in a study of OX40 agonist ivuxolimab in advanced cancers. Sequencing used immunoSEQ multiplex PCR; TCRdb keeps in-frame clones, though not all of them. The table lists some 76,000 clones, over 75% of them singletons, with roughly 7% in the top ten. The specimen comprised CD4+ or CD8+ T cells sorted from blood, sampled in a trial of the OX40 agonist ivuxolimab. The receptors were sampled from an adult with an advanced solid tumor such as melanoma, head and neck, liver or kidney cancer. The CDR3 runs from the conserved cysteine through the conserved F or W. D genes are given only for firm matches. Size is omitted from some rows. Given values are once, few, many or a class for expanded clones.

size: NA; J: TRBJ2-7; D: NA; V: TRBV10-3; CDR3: CAISESALDEQYF; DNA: TGTGCCATCAGTGAGTCTGCGTTGGACGAGCAGTACTTC
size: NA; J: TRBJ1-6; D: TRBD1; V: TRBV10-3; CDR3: CAISRGQSYNSPLHF; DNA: TGTGCCATCAGCAGGGGGCAGTCCTATAATTCACCCCTCCACTTT
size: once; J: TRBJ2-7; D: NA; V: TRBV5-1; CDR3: CASSIQGNLGEQYF; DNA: TGCGCCAGCAGCATACAGGGAAATCTAGGGGAGCAGTACTTC
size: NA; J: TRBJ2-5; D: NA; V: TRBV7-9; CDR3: CASSLAETQYF; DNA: TGTGCCAGCAGCTTAGCGGAGACCCAGTACTTC
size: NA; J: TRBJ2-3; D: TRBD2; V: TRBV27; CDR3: CASSLAGGAGVGPDTQYF; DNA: TGTGCCAGCAGTTTAGCCGGGGGAGCGGGAGTAGGGCCAGATACGCAGTATTTT
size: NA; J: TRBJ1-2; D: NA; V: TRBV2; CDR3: CASSGDMGGYTF; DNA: TGTGCCAGCAGCGGGGACATGGGGGGCTACACCTTC
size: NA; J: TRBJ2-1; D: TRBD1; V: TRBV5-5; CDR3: CASNGMDRREQFF; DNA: TGTGCCAGCAACGGGATGGACAGGCGTGAGCAGTTCTTC
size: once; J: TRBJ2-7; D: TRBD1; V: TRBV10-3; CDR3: CAIRTGTVAYEQYF; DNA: TGTGCCATCAGGACCGGGACAGTAGCCTACGAGCAGTACTTC
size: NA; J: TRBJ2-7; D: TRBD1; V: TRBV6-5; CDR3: CASSYSRDRGSYEQYF; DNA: TGTGCCAGCAGTTACTCACGGGACAGGGGGAGCTACGAGCAGTACTTC
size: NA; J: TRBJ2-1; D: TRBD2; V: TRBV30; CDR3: CAWSSRTSGMASYNEQFF; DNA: TGTGCCTGGAGTTCCCGGACTAGCGGGATGGCCTCCTACAATGAGCAGTTCTTC
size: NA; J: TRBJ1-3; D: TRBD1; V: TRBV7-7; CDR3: CASSPGTGSGNTIYF; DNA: TGTGCTAGCAGCCCAGGGACAGGGTCTGGAAACACCATATATTTT
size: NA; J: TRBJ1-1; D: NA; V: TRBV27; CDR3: CASSFGSNTEAFF; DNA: TGTGCCAGCAGTTTCGGATCGAACACTGAAGCTTTCTTT
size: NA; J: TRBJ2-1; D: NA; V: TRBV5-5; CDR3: CASSTSRNTYNEQFF; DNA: TGTGCCAGCAGCACATCTAGAAACACGTACAATGAGCAGTTCTTC
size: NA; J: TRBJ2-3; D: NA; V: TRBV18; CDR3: CASSPRGRGGTDTQYF; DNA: TGTGCCAGCTCACCACGGGGACGGGGTGGCACAGATACGCAGTATTTT
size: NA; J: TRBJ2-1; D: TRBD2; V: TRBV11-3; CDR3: CASSLGGWREKVEQFF; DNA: TGTGCCAGCAGCTTAGGGGGGTGGCGGGAGAAGGTCGAGCAGTTCTTC
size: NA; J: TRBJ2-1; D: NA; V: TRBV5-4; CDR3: CASSRPGGSMNEQFF; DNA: TGTGCCAGCAGCCGACCGGGGGGCTCTATGAATGAGCAGTTCTTC
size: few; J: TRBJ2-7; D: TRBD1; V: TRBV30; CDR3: CAWGWDTGVEQYF; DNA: TGTGCCTGGGGTTGGGACACAGGGGTCGAGCAGTACTTC
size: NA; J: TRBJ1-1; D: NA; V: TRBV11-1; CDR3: CASSPTTDTEAFF; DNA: TGTGCCAGCAGCCCGACAACGGACACTGAAGCTTTCTTT
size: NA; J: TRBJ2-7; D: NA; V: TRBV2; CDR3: CAYLGQKSYEQYF; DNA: TGTGCCTACCTAGGACAAAAGTCCTACGAGCAGTACTTC
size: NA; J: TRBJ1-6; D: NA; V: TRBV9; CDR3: CASSVELSNSPLHF; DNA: TGTGCCAGCAGCGTAGAACTGAGTAATTCACCCCTCCACTTT